This is a list of T cell receptor beta chains from one sample in a study of T cell responses to AZD1222 COVID-19 vaccine. Produced via immunoSEQ multiplex PCR; TCRdb's table is partial and in-frame only. Of around 130,000 clones detected, 91% appear once; the ten largest clones hold 1.5% to 2%. The sample consisted of peripheral blood, taken 28 days after the second AZD1222 dose. These receptors were taken from an adult who received the AZD1222 COVID-19 vaccine. Both conserved end residues are part of each CDR3. A D gene is named only where the DNA matches it firmly. The size of a clone is reported for some rows only, either as once, few or many, or as a class for expanded clones.

v_gene	d_gene	j_gene	abundance	CDR3aa	CDR3nt
TRBV5-5	.	TRBJ1-4	.	CASSLGQLNEKLFF	TGTGCCAGCAGCTTGGGACAGCTTAATGAAAAACTGTTTTTT
TRBV12-3/TRBV12-4	.	TRBJ1-1	.	CASSLYNVEAFF	TGTGCCAGCAGTCTCTATAACGTTGAAGCTTTCTTT
TRBV4-1	.	TRBJ1-2	.	CASSQALGYYGYTF	TGCGCCAGCAGCCAAGCGTTAGGGTACTATGGCTACACCTTC
TRBV4-1	TRBD2	TRBJ2-5	.	CASSHALGTSGDETQYF	TGCGCCAGCAGCCATGCCTTGGGGACTAGCGGGGATGAGACCCAGTACTTC
TRBV18	TRBD1	TRBJ2-7	.	CASSPGQGNYYEQYF	TGTGCCAGCTCACCGGGACAGGGGAATTACTACGAGCAGTACTTC
TRBV2	TRBD1	TRBJ1-2	.	CASSGTGQAWLYGYTF	TGTGCCAGCAGTGGGACTGGACAGGCCTGGTTATATGGCTACACCTTC
TRBV25-1	.	TRBJ1-3	.	CASSELKWGGNTIYF	TGTGCCAGCAGTGAATTGAAGTGGGGGGGAAACACCATATATTTT
TRBV6-2/TRBV6-3	.	TRBJ1-1	.	CASSRLTGNTEAFF	TGTGCCAGCAGCCGACTGACGGGGAACACTGAAGCTTTCTTT
TRBV4-2	.	TRBJ1-1	.	CASSSNLNTEAFF	TGTGCCAGCAGTTCCAATCTGAACACTGAAGCTTTCTTT
TRBV24-1	TRBD1	TRBJ1-2	.	CATSDGQGIDGYTF	TGTGCCACCAGTGATGGACAGGGTATCGATGGCTACACCTTC
TRBV5-1	TRBD1	TRBJ2-1	.	CASSLTGDSINEQFF	TGCGCCAGCAGCTTGACAGGGGATTCAATCAATGAGCAGTTCTTC
TRBV6-4	TRBD2	TRBJ2-2	.	CASSVSGGATGELFF	TGTGCCAGCAGTGTGAGCGGGGGGGCCACCGGGGAGCTGTTTTTT
TRBV2	.	TRBJ1-5	once	CASSSLGAANQPQHF	TGTGCCAGCAGTTCGTTAGGTGCCGCCAATCAGCCCCAGCATTTT
TRBV19	.	TRBJ1-5	.	CASARGGSGNQPQHF	TGTGCCAGCGCTAGGGGGGGCTCGGGCAATCAGCCCCAGCATTTT
TRBV5-4	TRBD1	TRBJ2-1	.	CASSQGQGMQRTYNEQFF	TGTGCCAGCAGCCAGGGACAGGGGATGCAACGGACCTACAATGAGCAGTTCTTC
TRBV2	.	TRBJ1-4	.	CASSEQLDEKLFF	TGTGCCAGCAGTGAACAGCTGGATGAAAAACTGTTTTTT
TRBV7-2	TRBD1	TRBJ1-1	.	CASSVGQLNTEAFF	TGTGCCAGCAGCGTGGGACAGCTGAACACTGAAGCTTTCTTT
TRBV27	.	TRBJ1-6	.	CASSLSPLTQVEALHF	TGTGCCAGCAGTTTATCCCCCCTGACCCAGGTCGAGGCCCTCCACTTT
TRBV19	.	TRBJ1-5	.	CASTRPGDNQPQHF	TGTGCCAGTACCCGACCCGGAGACAATCAGCCCCAGCATTTT
TRBV28	.	TRBJ1-1	.	CASSVHRAGNTEAFF	TGTGCCAGCAGTGTTCACAGGGCGGGGAACACTGAAGCTTTCTTT
TRBV19	.	TRBJ1-2	.	CASRAGDPYGYTF	TGTGCCAGTAGGGCTGGGGACCCTTATGGCTACACCTTC
TRBV7-8	.	TRBJ1-1	.	CASSFTLGAMNTEAFF	TGTGCCAGCAGCTTTACATTGGGGGCAATGAACACTGAAGCTTTCTTT
TRBV5-1	TRBD1	TRBJ1-3	.	CASRRRTGSGNTIYF	TGCGCCAGCAGGCGGAGGACAGGGTCTGGAAACACCATATATTTT
TRBV7-2	.	TRBJ2-5	.	CASSLRGRGVQETQYF	TGTGCCAGCAGCCTTCGGGGCAGGGGAGTCCAAGAGACCCAGTACTTC
TRBV12-3/TRBV12-4	.	TRBJ1-5	.	CASSDTVSGLVF	TGTGCCAGCAGCGATACCGTCTCGGGCCTCGTTTTT
TRBV11-2	.	TRBJ2-7	.	CASSFFRGMYF	TGTGCCAGCAGCTTCTTCCGGGGCATGTACTTC
TRBV9	.	TRBJ2-7	.	CASSVGGSSYEQYF	TGTGCCAGCAGCGTAGGCGGAAGCTCCTACGAGCAGTACTTC
TRBV5-1	.	TRBJ2-5	.	CASTQGPQETQYF	TGCGCCAGCACCCAGGGCCCTCAAGAGACCCAGTACTTC
TRBV6-4	.	TRBJ1-1	.	CASSDSKGEAFF	TGTGCCAGCAGTGACTCGAAGGGGGAAGCTTTCTTT
TRBV7-2	.	TRBJ2-1	.	CASSYGSDYNEQFF	TGTGCCAGCAGCTACGGTAGCGACTACAATGAGCAGTTCTTC
TRBV11-1	TRBD1	TRBJ1-1	.	CASSSRQGINTEAFF	TGTGCCAGCAGCTCTAGACAGGGGATTAACACTGAAGCTTTCTTT
TRBV7-2	TRBD2	TRBJ2-5	once	CASSLASSGGAQETQYF	TGTGCCAGCAGCTTAGCGAGTAGCGGGGGGGCCCAAGAGACCCAGTACTTC
TRBV7-2	.	TRBJ1-1	once	CASSPYSGVGIEAFF	TGTGCCAGCAGCCCCTATTCCGGGGTTGGAATAGAAGCTTTCTTT
TRBV9	.	TRBJ1-2	.	CASSVEVNNYGYTF	TGTGCCAGCAGCGTAGAGGTCAACAACTATGGCTACACCTTC
TRBV5-1	.	TRBJ1-1	.	CASSFPEGGNTEAFF	TGCGCCAGCAGCTTTCCCGAGGGAGGGAACACTGAAGCTTTCTTT
TRBV5-1	TRBD2	TRBJ2-3	.	CASSLTSVGGATQYF	TGCGCCAGCAGCCTAACTAGCGTGGGAGGGGCTACGCAGTATTTT
TRBV20-1	.	TRBJ1-2	.	CSASQGQGGYTF	TGCAGTGCTAGTCAGGGGCAGGGTGGCTACACCTTC
TRBV27	.	TRBJ1-1	.	CASSLSQGNTEAFF	TGTGCCAGCAGTTTATCCCAGGGAAACACTGAAGCTTTCTTT
TRBV7-3	TRBD2	TRBJ2-2	.	CASSPKGTSGRDGELFF	TGTGCCAGCAGCCCAAAGGGGACTAGCGGGAGAGACGGGGAGCTGTTTTTT
TRBV6-5	.	TRBJ1-6	.	CASRDSYNSPLHF	TGTGCCAGCAGGGACAGCTATAATTCACCCCTCCACTTT
TRBV19	TRBD1	TRBJ1-2	.	CASSVTGVPVDGYTF	TGTGCCAGTAGTGTTACAGGGGTTCCCGTGGATGGCTACACCTTC
TRBV5-1	.	TRBJ1-5	.	CANYRDSNQPQHF	TGCGCCAACTACCGGGACAGCAATCAGCCCCAGCATTTT
TRBV19	.	TRBJ2-2	.	CASTWGQNTGELFF	TGTGCCAGTACATGGGGCCAGAACACCGGGGAGCTGTTTTTT
TRBV2	.	TRBJ2-7	.	CAGHSGSSYEQYF	TGTGCCGGACACTCCGGTAGCTCCTACGAGCAGTACTTC
TRBV6-1	.	TRBJ1-3	.	CASSEASILAGNTIYF	TGTGCCAGCAGTGAAGCGTCTATACTTGCTGGAAACACCATATATTTT
TRBV4-3	.	TRBJ1-6	.	CASSQDRQYNSPLHF	TGCGCCAGCAGCCAAGACCGGCAATATAATTCACCCCTCCACTTT